The 11 T cell receptor beta chains reported below all come from one sample, sequenced in a study of human T cells and chemical hapten exposure. Time point indicated: patch test 2, 6 weeks after DPC sensitization. Treatment defined: therapeutic diphenylcyclopropenone sensitization with weekly scalp DPC. TCRdb called the RACE reads again in MiXCR, with one record for every CDR3 protein. The repertoire holds about 140,000 distinct CDR3 sequences, with approximately 10% as singletons. The material sequenced was whole blood, taken in connection with sensitization to the hapten diphenylcyclopropenone (DPC). The receptors derive from a woman aged 50 to 65 with alopecia areata. Some clones in this sample may be carry-over from other donors' samples.

Only a few counts were recorded for this clonotype. DNA of the CDR3: TGCAGTGCTAGAAAGGATGGGAGACACTCGGAAGCTTTCTTT. It codes for CSARKDGRHSEAFF. The chain uses TRBV20-1 and TRBJ1-1; D is uncertain. Trimming removed 2 bases at V and 8 bases at J, with 18 bases between. The CDR3 has 14 residues. Germline CDR1 DFQATT, CDR2 SNEGSKA (reference sequence).

This clonotype showed up just a few times. The rearrangement links TRBV4-1 to TRBJ1-1; no clear D. This CDR3 has 14 residues. CDR1 is MGHRA and CDR2 is YSYEKL in the germline V gene. V shed 7 bases and J shed 0 bases, with 12 bases lying between them. CDR3 coding DNA: TGCGCCAGCACAGAGCTTACGATGAACACTGAAGCTTTCTTT. Protein: CASTELTMNTEAFF.

This clonotype was found many times. This sequence joins TRBV6-6 and TRBJ2-5; possibly TRBD2 for D (6 bases). The germline CDR1 and CDR2 sequences are MNHNY and SVGAGI (reference sequence). V lost 7 bases and J 4 bases, leaving 16 bases between the germline ends. The CDR3 is made up of 14 amino acids. Written as DNA, the CDR3 is TGTGCCAGCATCCTAAGAGCCGGGGGAGAGACCCAGTACTTC. Its translation is CASILRAGGETQYF.

This clonotype showed up just a few times. The chain joins TRBV30 to TRBJ2-1; D gene unclear. Germline loops: CDR1 GTSNPN, CDR2 SVGIG (reference sequence). The V end was cut by 4 bases, the J end by 8 bases, with 9 bases between. The CDR3 is made up of 11 amino acids. The CDR3, as DNA: TGTGCCTGGATGAGTATGGATGAGCAGTTCTTC. It yields the protein CAWMSMDEQFF.

This rearrangement joins TRBV28 to TRBJ2-3, with 10 bases lining up with TRBD1. This CDR3 has 15 residues. With 4 bases clipped from V and 9 bases from J, the junction kept 10 bases outside the gene matches. From germline, CDR1 is MDHEN and CDR2 SYDVKM. CDR3 sequence: CASSSSWTGGDTQYF. Written as DNA, the CDR3 is TGTGCCAGCAGTTCATCATGGACAGGGGGGGACACGCAGTATTTT. The whole variable domain, remainder taken from reference TRBV28 and TRBJ2-3, is DVKVTQSSRYLVKRTGEKVFLECVQDMDHENMFWYRQDPGLGLRLIYFSYDVKMKEKGDIPEGYSVSREKKERFSLILESASTNQTSMYLCASSSSWTGGDTQYFGPGTRLTVL.

This clonotype was seen many times. This chain joins TRBV10-3 and TRBJ2-3, with a possible D match to TRBD2 (5 bases). Trimming left V 3 bases short and J 3 bases short, with 13 bases between. Germline-derived CDR1 and CDR2 are ENHRY and SYGVKD. This CDR3 has 15 amino acids. CDR3 loop: CAISDPSGSTDTQYF. The DNA for the CDR3 is TGTGCCATCAGTGACCCCAGCGGATCAACAGATACGCAGTATTTT.

At least ten counts were recorded for this clonotype. One end of the junction does not line up with germline, which may come from a read error. The chain links TRBV5-1 to TRBJ1-2, with 8 bases matching TRBD1. Germline V lookup: CDR1 SGHRS, CDR2 YFSETQ. The CDR3 is made up of 14 amino acids. The CDR3 protein is CASSLAGQGHGYTF. Written as DNA, the CDR3 is TGCGCCAGCAGCTTGGCCGGACAGGGCCATGGATACACCTTC. The full variable domain, with the rest looked up from reference TRBV5-1 and TRBJ1-2, is KAGVTQTPRYLIKTRGQQVTLSCSPISGHRSVSWYQQTPGQGLQFLFEYFSETQRNKGNFPGRFSGRQFSNSRSEMNVSTLELGDSALYLCASSLAGQGHGYTFGSGTRLTVV.

V is TRBV20-1 and J is TRBJ2-7; D is possibly TRBD2 (5 bases). Per the germline V gene, CDR1 is DFQATT and CDR2 is SNEGSKA (reference sequence). Trimming took 7 bases from V and 0 from J, leaving 13 bases between them. This CDR3 is 13 amino acids long. In DNA, the CDR3 is TGCAGTGTCCCGGGGAGCCTCTCCTACGAGCAGTACTTC. This codes for CSVPGSLSYEQYF.

The chain joins TRBV9 to TRBJ1-4; D is ambiguous. Per the germline V gene, CDR1 is SGDLS and CDR2 is YYNGEE. Trimming took 0 bases from V and 6 from J, leaving 12 bases between them. This CDR3 has 15 amino acids. The CDR3 region has the DNA TGTGCCAGCAGCGTAGAAGGCCGGAGAGATGAAAAACTGTTTTTT. As protein: CASSVEGRRDEKLFF.

This clonotype was observed a handful of times. This chain joins TRBV10-1 and TRBJ2-6; D is unclear. The CDR3 spans 13 residues. The V gene lost 9 bases and the J gene lost 4 bases, with 10 bases spanning the gap. Looked up from germline, CDR1 is WNHNN and CDR2 is SYGVQD (reference sequence). CDR3 nucleotide sequence: TGCGCCAGTAAGTTCGTGGGGGCCAACGTCCTGACTTTC. The encoded protein is CASKFVGANVLTF.

This clonotype was seen ten or more times. The rearrangement links TRBV20-1 to TRBJ2-7; D uncertain. CDR3 size: 12 residues. Trimming cost V 5 bases and J 1 base, with 9 bases left between them. Germline CDR1 DFQATT, CDR2 SNEGSKA (reference sequence). The CDR3 DNA reads as TGCAGTGCTCCGGACGTTTCCTACGAGCAGTACTTC. Protein product: CSAPDVSYEQYF.